Following are 8 T cell receptor beta chains from one sample sequenced in a study of CD8+ T cells in alopecia areata. Treatment reported: oral pan-JAK inhibitor, 5-10 mg twice daily. RNA extraction and reverse transcription yielded cDNA as sequencing template. TCRdb's copy holds only in-frame clones and misses some; the assay was immunoSEQ multiplex PCR. Of some 190,000 clones detected, 60% appear once; the ten largest clones hold around 0.92%. This sample comprised CD4+ T cells sorted from blood, obtained at week 24, from a patient treated with tofacitinib. These receptors were collected from a human donor with alopecia areata.

The chain employs TRBV29-1 and TRBJ1-2, with D tentatively TRBD1 (5 bases). The germline V gene encodes CDR1 SQVTM and CDR2 ANQGSEA. The V end lost 7 bases, the J end lost 4 bases, and 19 bases lay between the germline ends. This CDR3 has 14 amino acids. The CDR3 DNA reads as TGCAGCGCCTTTTGGGGGACTCCTACCTATGGCTACACCTTC. This translates into CSAFWGTPTYGYTF.

The chain is built from TRBV29-1 and TRBJ1-5, with D possibly being TRBD1 (5 bases). Per germline, CDR1 SQVTM and CDR2 ANQGSEA. Trimming left V 5 bases short and J 0 bases short, with 8 bases between. The CDR3 has 13 amino acids. The CDR3 coding sequence is TGCAGCGTTCAGGACAATAGCAATCAGCCCCAGCATTTT. It translates to CSVQDNSNQPQHF.

This clone came up many times. The chain uses TRBV28 and TRBJ1-2; D is unresolved. Trimming stripped 6 bases from V and 2 bases from J, with 19 bases between. Germline values: CDR1 MDHEN, CDR2 SYDVKM. This CDR3 comprises 16 residues. In nucleotides, the CDR3 is TGTGCCAGCAGCACCCCCGGGCGTCTTTTAAACTATGGCTACACCTTC. Translating it yields CASSTPGRLLNYGYTF.

This clone was counted a few times. The chain employs TRBV29-1 and TRBJ2-6, with D tentatively TRBD1 (5 bases). V dropped 6 bases and J dropped 2 bases, with 14 bases sitting between them. Germline assignment: CDR1 SQVTM and CDR2 ANQGSEA. The CDR3 totals 15 residues. CDR3 nucleotides: TGCAGCGTAAAACCAGGGTCTGCTGGGGCCAACGTCCTGACTTTC. Amino acid sequence: CSVKPGSAGANVLTF.

V and J are TRBV29-1 and TRBJ1-5; D gene uncertain. The CDR3 is made up of 13 amino acids. V was shortened by 4 bases and J by 4 bases, with 11 bases between the two germline ends. Looked up from germline, CDR1 is SQVTM and CDR2 is ANQGSEA. The CDR3 coding sequence is TGCAGCGTTGGAGAACCTCCTAATCAGCCCCAGCATTTT. This encodes CSVGEPPNQPQHF. Full variable domain (outside the CDR3, taken from reference TRBV29-1 and TRBJ1-5): SAVISQKPSRDICQRGTSLTIQCQVDSQVTMMFWYRQQPGQSLTLIATANQGSEATYESGFVIDKFPISRPNLTFSTLTVSNMSPEDSSIYLCSVGEPPNQPQHFGDGTRLSIL.

The V gene is TRBV2, the J gene TRBJ1-2; D is unresolved. Trimming removed 5 bases at V and 8 bases at J, with 21 bases between. The CDR3 sequence is 15 residues long. Germline V gene lookup returns CDR1 SNHLY and CDR2 FYNNEI. In DNA, the CDR3 is TGTGCCAGCAGTCCGACACCGGGCAAGGGTATAGGCTACACCTTC. Translated: CASSPTPGKGIGYTF.

Details on this clone: Other nucleotide sequences from this sample produce the same CDR3. The chain links TRBV14 to TRBJ2-3, with 7 bases aligning to TRBD2. The germline CDR1 and CDR2 sequences are SGHDN and FVKESK. V lost 2 bases and J lost 4; bases outside the gene matches: 6. This CDR3 region has 15 residues. CDR3 amino acids: CASSQRTSGADTQYF. The CDR3 nucleotides read TGTGCCAGCAGCCAAAGGACTAGTGGCGCAGATACGCAGTATTTT.

Concerning this clone: Other nucleotide sequences from this sample produce the same CDR3. The V call is TRBV29-1, the J call TRBJ1-1; D gene unclear. The length of the CDR3 is 15 residues. Germline lookup yields CDR1 SQVTM and CDR2 ANQGSEA. Trimming stripped 7 bases from V and 3 bases from J, with 21 bases between. The CDR3 is CSAVPRLRGDTEAFF. In DNA form, the CDR3 reads TGCAGCGCCGTCCCGAGACTCCGGGGAGACACTGAAGCTTTCTTT.